A single T cell receptor (beta chain) is shown here with its context. V lost 5 bases and J lost 2, with 14 bases in between. The CDR3 spans 15 residues. The germline gives CDR1 MNHNY, CDR2 SVGAGI (reference sequence). The sample originates from a study of blood T cell repertoires in COVID-19. For the study at large: Specimens from acute and convalescent COVID-19 originated in the United States, Italy and Spain. PBMCs, B-cell-depleted T cells, or T cells were the source of the cDNA or gDNA that made up the material.

In the original analysis: Reference gene primer amplification gave estimated nucleated cell counts. Clones were read by immunoSEQ multiplex PCR, and TCRdb kept only the in-frame ones, dropping some. That table supplies the V and J calls and clone size; D and trimming were determined from the DNA. The repertoire holds approximately 82,000 clones, with around 92% as singletons. The chain uses TRBV6-6 and TRBJ2-3; possible D gene TRBD1, 6 bases. The sequence came from a woman in her sixties with active COVID-19. The sequenced sample was peripheral blood. As DNA, the CDR3 is TGTGCCAGCAGTGCATCCGGGACAATCACAGATACGCAGTATTTT. Translation: CASSASGTITDTQYF.